These T cell receptor beta chains were read from a single sample in a study of circulating and synovial CD4+ cells in juvenile arthritis. The protocol was immunoSEQ multiplex PCR, while the TCRdb copy is restricted to in-frame clones and leaves out a portion. The sample holds some 15,000 clones, 75% to 90% seen once. The sequenced material came from CD4+ T cells from synovial fluid. The receptors derive from a human patient with juvenile idiopathic arthritis. Some clones in this sample may be carry-over from other donors' samples. Each CDR3 is given with its conserved first and last residue. D genes are given only for firm matches. Only part of the rows carry a size: once, few, many, or a class if the clone is expanded.

J | V | D | size | DNA | CDR3
TRBJ2-7 | TRBV10-1 | TRBD2 | NA | TGCGCCAGCAGTGTCGCTAGCGGTCCCCACGAGCAGTACTTC | CASSVASGPHEQYF
TRBJ2-7 | TRBV27 | NA | few | TGTGCCAGCAGGACATCCAAAGGTCCCTACGAGCAGTACTTC | CASRTSKGPYEQYF
TRBJ1-2 | TRBV30 | NA | NA | TGTGCCTGGAGTGAAGGGGCAGCCGGCTATGGCTACACCTTC | CAWSEGAAGYGYTF
TRBJ2-2 | TRBV7-9 | NA | NA | TGTGCCAGCAGCTTCCCCTGGACAAAGCTCACCGGGGAGCTGTTTTTT | CASSFPWTKLTGELFF
TRBJ2-7 | TRBV27 | TRBD1 | NA | TGTGCCAGCAGTTTCTTGGGCAGGGGGCAAAACGAGCAGTACTTC | CASSFLGRGQNEQYF
TRBJ2-5 | TRBV9 | NA | NA | TGTGCCAGCAGCGTAAACTGGTATCAAGAGACCCAGTACTTC | CASSVNWYQETQYF
TRBJ2-7 | TRBV12-5 | NA | once | TGTGCTAGTGGCAGTAGGACAGAAACCTACGAGCAGTACTTC | CASGSRTETYEQYF
TRBJ1-1 | TRBV29-1 | TRBD1 | NA | TGCAGCGTTGAAAAGGGGGCCACTGAAGCTTTCTTT | CSVEKGATEAFF
TRBJ2-3 | TRBV2 | NA | NA | TGTGCCAGCACGTTACTAGCCCCAGATACGCAGTATTTT | CASTLLAPDTQYF
TRBJ1-4 | TRBV13 | TRBD1 | NA | TGTGCCAGCAGCTTACGGCAGGGGGATGAAAAACTGTTTTTT | CASSLRQGDEKLFF
TRBJ2-3 | TRBV4-2 | NA | NA | TGTGCCAGCAGCCAAGATGGGGGGGCCACAGATACGCAGTATTTT | CASSQDGGATDTQYF
TRBJ1-4 | TRBV7-9 | TRBD1 | NA | TGTGCCAGCAGCTGGCGCTTGGGACAGGTGGAAAAACTGTTTTTT | CASSWRLGQVEKLFF
TRBJ2-5 | TRBV19 | TRBD2 | NA | TGTGCCAGTAGACTAGCGGGAGAGACCCAGTACTTC | CASRLAGETQYF
TRBJ2-7 | TRBV19 | NA | NA | TGTGCCAGTAGTATAGCTTATTCCTACGAGCAGTACTTC | CASSIAYSYEQYF
TRBJ1-4 | TRBV30 | NA | few | TGTGCCTGGACCTCGGGGAGGGCTAATGAAAAACTGTTTTTT | CAWTSGRANEKLFF
TRBJ2-7 | TRBV4-1 | NA | few | TGCGCCAGCAGCCGACAGGACAGCTACGAGCAGTACTTC | CASSRQDSYEQYF
TRBJ1-1 | TRBV29-1 | NA | NA | TGCAGCGTTGAGAGGGATGTCGACACTGAAGCTTTCTTT | CSVERDVDTEAFF
TRBJ2-1 | TRBV7-2 | TRBD2 | once | TGTGCCAGCAGCTTCACTAGCGGGGGGGCGGTGCAGTTCTTC | CASSFTSGGAVQFF
TRBJ1-2 | TRBV4-3 | NA | NA | TGCGCCAGCAGCGTCGGACAGTTTGGGAACTATGGCTACACCTTC | CASSVGQFGNYGYTF
TRBJ2-5 | TRBV7-2 | NA | NA | TGTGCCAGCAGCTCCAGGCTGTCCGAAGAGACCCAGTACTTC | CASSSRLSEETQYF
TRBJ1-3 | TRBV11-2 | NA | NA | TGTGCCAGCAGCACCGGTGTTGGAAACACCATATATTTT | CASSTGVGNTIYF
TRBJ2-1 | TRBV6-5 | NA | NA | TGTGCCAGCAGCCAACAAGGGGGCAATGAGCAGTTCTTC | CASSQQGGNEQFF
TRBJ2-7 | TRBV4-2 | TRBD2 | NA | TGTGCCAGCAGCCCCACGGCGGGAGGGCTCTCCTACGAGCAGTACTTC | CASSPTAGGLSYEQYF
TRBJ2-1 | TRBV7-3 | TRBD2 | NA | TGTGCCAGCAGCCCTAGCGGGGGGCTCGATGAGCAGTTCTTC | CASSPSGGLDEQFF
TRBJ2-7 | TRBV6-6 | NA | NA | TGTGCCAGCAGAACCGGGACTTCTGCTTACGAGCAGTACTTC | CASRTGTSAYEQYF
TRBJ1-2 | TRBV25-1 | TRBD1 | NA | TGTGCCAGCAGGACAGGGGACTATGGCTACACCTTC | CASRTGDYGYTF
TRBJ2-1 | TRBV19 | NA | once | TGTGCCAGTAGTATGGAGGGGCGGAATGAGCAGTTCTTC | CASSMEGRNEQFF
TRBJ1-1 | TRBV30 | NA | once | TGTGCCTGGAGTGTACGGGGGTACACTGAAGCTTTCTTT | CAWSVRGYTEAFF
TRBJ2-6 | TRBV19 | TRBD1 | few | TGTGCCAGTAGTACGGGGGACAGGGGGGATTCTGGGGCCAACGTCCTGACTTTC | CASSTGDRGDSGANVLTF
TRBJ1-2 | TRBV6-5 | NA | NA | TGTGCCAGCAGTTTCACAGAGAGTGTTGGCTACACCTTC | CASSFTESVGYTF
TRBJ1-1 | TRBV29-1 | NA | NA | TGCAGCGTTCACCGGGACATGGGGAACACTGAAGCTTTCTTT | CSVHRDMGNTEAFF
TRBJ1-1 | TRBV30 | NA | NA | TGTGCCTGGAGTGTGCCCGGGAGCACTGAAGCTTTCTTT | CAWSVPGSTEAFF
TRBJ2-7 | TRBV30 | NA | NA | TGTGCCTGGAGTGGGGGAGCCCTAAACGAGCAGTACTTC | CAWSGGALNEQYF
TRBJ1-4 | TRBV5-1 | NA | NA | TGCGCCAGCAGCGGGCAGACGGGACATCCAGAAAAACTGTTTTTT | CASSGQTGHPEKLFF
TRBJ2-3 | TRBV5-5 | TRBD1 | NA | TGTGCCAGCAGCTTGTATAGGGGGCGCAATCAAGATACGCAGTATTTT | CASSLYRGRNQDTQYF
TRBJ2-6 | TRBV30 | TRBD1 | NA | TGTGCCTGGAGCCGGGACAGGCTCCCTGGGGCCAACGTCCTGACTTTC | CAWSRDRLPGANVLTF
TRBJ2-7 | TRBV10-3 | TRBD1 | NA | TGTGCCATCAACCCGGACAGGCCACCCTACGAGCAGTACTTC | CAINPDRPPYEQYF
TRBJ2-7 | TRBV5-4 | TRBD2 | NA | TGTGCCAGCAGTACACGGGGGGACTACGAGCAGTACTTC | CASSTRGDYEQYF
TRBJ2-2 | TRBV5-1 | TRBD2 | NA | TGCGCCAGCAGCGGGACTAGCGGGAGTGTATCCGGGGAGCTGTTTTTT | CASSGTSGSVSGELFF
TRBJ1-5 | TRBV4-3 | NA | NA | TGCGCCAGCAGCCAAGATGAGGGATCTCAGCCCCAGCATTTT | CASSQDEGSQPQHF
TRBJ1-2 | TRBV28 | TRBD1 | NA | TGTGCCAGCAGTCCAGGGACAGGCCTTAACTATGGCTACACCTTC | CASSPGTGLNYGYTF
TRBJ2-5 | TRBV5-1 | TRBD2 | NA | TGCGCCAGCAGCGACTCGACTAGCGGGAGCGGGCAGACCCAGTACTTC | CASSDSTSGSGQTQYF
TRBJ2-7 | TRBV5-1 | NA | NA | TGCGCCAGCAGTTTGCTGGAGGACGGACGCTACGAGCAGTACTTC | CASSLLEDGRYEQYF
TRBJ2-1 | TRBV6-5 | NA | NA | TGTGCCAGCAGCCAGGGACTGCACTCCTACAATGAGCAGTTCTTC | CASSQGLHSYNEQFF
TRBJ2-1 | TRBV6-5 | TRBD2 | NA | TGTGCCAGCAGTTCCGGGACTAGCGGGAGGAATGAGCAGTTCTTC | CASSSGTSGRNEQFF
TRBJ2-7 | TRBV10-3 | TRBD2 | NA | TGTGCCACACTAGCGGGAGGGGTAAACGAGCAGTACTTC | CATLAGGVNEQYF
TRBJ2-1 | TRBV6-1 | NA | NA | TGTGCCAGCAGTGAAACTAGCTCAGGTGAGCAGTTCTTC | CASSETSSGEQFF
TRBJ2-3 | TRBV6-4 | TRBD1 | NA | TGTGCCAGCAGTGACGGGACAGGGGGCACAGATACGCAGTATTTT | CASSDGTGGTDTQYF
TRBJ1-5 | TRBV6-5 | TRBD1 | NA | TGTGCCAGCACCCCGCAAACAGGGGGCAATCAGCCCCAGCATTTT | CASTPQTGGNQPQHF